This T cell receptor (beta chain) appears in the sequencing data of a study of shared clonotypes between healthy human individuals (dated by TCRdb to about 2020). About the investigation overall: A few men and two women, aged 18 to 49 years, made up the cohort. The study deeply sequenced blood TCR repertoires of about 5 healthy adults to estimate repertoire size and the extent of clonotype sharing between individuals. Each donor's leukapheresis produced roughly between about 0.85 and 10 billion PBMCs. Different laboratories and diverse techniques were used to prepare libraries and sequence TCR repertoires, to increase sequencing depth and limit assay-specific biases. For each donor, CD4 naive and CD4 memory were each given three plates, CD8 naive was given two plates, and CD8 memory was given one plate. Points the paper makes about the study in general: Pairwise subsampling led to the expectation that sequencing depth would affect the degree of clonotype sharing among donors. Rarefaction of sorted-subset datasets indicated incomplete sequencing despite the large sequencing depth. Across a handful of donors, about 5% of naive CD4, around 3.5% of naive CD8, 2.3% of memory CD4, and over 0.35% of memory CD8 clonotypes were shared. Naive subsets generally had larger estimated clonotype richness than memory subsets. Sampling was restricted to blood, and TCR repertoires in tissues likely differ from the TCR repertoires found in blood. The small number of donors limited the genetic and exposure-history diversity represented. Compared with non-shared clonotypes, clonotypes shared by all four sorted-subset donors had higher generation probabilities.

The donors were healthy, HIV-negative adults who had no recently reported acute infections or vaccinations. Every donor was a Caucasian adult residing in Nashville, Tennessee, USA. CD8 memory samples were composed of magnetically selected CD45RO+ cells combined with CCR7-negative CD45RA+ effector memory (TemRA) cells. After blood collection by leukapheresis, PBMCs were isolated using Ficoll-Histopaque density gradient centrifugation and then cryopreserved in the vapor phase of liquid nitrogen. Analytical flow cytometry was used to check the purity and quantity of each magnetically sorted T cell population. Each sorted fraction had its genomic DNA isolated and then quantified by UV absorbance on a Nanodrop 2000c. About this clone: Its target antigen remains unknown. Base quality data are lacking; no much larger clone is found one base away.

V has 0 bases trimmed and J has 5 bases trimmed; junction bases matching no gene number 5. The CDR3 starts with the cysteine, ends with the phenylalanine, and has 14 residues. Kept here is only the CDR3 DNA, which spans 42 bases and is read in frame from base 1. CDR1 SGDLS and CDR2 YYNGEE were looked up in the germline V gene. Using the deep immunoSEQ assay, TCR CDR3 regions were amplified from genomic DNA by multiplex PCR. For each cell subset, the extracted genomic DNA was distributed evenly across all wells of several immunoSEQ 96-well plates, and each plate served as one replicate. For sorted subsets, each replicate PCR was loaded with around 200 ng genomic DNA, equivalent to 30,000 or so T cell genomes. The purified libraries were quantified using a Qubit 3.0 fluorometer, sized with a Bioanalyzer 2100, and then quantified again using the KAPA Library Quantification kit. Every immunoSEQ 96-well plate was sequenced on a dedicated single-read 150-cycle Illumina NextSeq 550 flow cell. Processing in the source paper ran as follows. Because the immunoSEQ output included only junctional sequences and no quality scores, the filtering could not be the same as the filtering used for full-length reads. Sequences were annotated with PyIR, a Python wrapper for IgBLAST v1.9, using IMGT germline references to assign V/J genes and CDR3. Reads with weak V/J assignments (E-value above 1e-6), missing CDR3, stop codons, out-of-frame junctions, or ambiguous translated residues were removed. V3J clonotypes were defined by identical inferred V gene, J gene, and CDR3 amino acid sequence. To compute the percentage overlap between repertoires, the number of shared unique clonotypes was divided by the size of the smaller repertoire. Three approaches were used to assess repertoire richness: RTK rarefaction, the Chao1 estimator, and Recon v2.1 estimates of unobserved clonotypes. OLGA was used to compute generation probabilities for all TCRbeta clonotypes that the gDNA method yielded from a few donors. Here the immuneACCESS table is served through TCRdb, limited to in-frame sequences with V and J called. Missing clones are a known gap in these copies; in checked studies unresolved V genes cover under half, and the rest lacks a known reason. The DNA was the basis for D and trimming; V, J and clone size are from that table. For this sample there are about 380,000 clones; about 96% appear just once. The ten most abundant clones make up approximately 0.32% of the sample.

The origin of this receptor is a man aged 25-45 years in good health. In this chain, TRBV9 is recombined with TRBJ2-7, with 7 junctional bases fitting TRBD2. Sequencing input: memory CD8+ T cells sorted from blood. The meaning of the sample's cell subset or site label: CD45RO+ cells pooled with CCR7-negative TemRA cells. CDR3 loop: CASSVVGGNDEQYF. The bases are TGTGCCAGCAGCGTAGTCGGGGGGAACGACGAGCAGTACTTC.